This TCR beta chain emerged from a study of shared clonotypes between healthy human individuals. Whole-study findings and limits: An anticipated effect of sequencing depth on clonotype sharing among donors was recognized.

For unsorted PBMC, around 270 ng DNA per replicate equaled 25,000 to 30,000 T cell genomes. Sequencing was performed with immunoSEQ multiplex PCR; in TCRdb, only in-frame clones are kept and a portion is missing. The data hold around 530,000 clones, with around 76% observed a single time. The donor population consisted of healthy HIV-negative adults with no recent acute infections or vaccinations. On this clone: What it binds is unknown. This same CDR3 is encoded by further DNA sequences in the sample.

CDR3 length equals 13 residues. Germline CDR1 reads MNHNS; CDR2 reads SASEGT. V lost 3 bases, J lost 1 base, and 5 bases lay in between. The V and J genes are TRBV6-1 and TRBJ2-3; D not resolved. The material sequenced was PBMCs. This clonotype was obtained from a woman aged 40 to 50 in good health. Some clones in this sample may be carry-over from other donors' samples. The CDR3 region is CASSEQGTDTQYF. In nucleotides, the CDR3 is TGTGCCAGCAGTGAGCAGGGCACAGATACGCAGTATTTT.